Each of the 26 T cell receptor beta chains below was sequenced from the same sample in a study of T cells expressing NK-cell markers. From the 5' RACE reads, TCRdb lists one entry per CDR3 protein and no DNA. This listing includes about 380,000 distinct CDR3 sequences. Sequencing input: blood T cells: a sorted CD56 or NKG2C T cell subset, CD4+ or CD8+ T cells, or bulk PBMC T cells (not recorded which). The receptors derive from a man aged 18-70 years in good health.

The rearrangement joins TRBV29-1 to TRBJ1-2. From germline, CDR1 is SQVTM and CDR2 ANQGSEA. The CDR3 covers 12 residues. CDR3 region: CSVNTERYGYTF. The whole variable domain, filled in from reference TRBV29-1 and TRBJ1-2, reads SAVISQKPSRDICQRGTSLTIQCQVDSQVTMMFWYRQQPGQSLTLIATANQGSEATYESGFVIDKFPISRPNLTFSTLTVSNMSPEDSSIYLCSVNTERYGYTFGSGTRLTVV.

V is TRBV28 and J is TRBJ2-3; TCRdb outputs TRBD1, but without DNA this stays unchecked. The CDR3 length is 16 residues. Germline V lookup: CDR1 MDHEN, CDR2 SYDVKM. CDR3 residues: CATRRGGGGREDTQYF.

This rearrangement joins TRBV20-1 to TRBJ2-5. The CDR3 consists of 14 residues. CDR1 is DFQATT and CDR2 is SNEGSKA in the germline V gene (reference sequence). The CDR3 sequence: CSARDQRLQETQYF.

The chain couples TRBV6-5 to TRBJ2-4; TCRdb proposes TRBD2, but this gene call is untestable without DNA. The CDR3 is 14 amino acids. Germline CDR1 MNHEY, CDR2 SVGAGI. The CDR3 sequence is CASSSLAGFNIQYF.

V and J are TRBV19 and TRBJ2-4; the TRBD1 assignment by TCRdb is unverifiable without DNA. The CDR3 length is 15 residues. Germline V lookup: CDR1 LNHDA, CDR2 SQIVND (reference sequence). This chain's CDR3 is CPSSRPGQGRNIQYF.

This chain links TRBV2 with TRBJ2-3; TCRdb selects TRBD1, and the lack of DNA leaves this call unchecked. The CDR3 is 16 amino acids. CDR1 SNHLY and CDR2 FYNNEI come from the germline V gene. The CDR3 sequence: CASLARGGGSTDTQYF.

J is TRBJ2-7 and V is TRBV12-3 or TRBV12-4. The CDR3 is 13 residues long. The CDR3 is CASSWIFSYEQYF.

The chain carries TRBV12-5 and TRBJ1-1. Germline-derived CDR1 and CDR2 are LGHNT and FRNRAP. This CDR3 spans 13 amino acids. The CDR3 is CGPGGMISTEAFF.

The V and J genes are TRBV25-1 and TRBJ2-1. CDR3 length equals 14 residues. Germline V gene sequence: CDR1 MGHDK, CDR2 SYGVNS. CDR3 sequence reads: CASSRKVGYNEQFF.

This chain's CDR3 is CASSSGTGSEKLFF. The chain combines TRBV5-1 with TRBJ1-4; TCRdb proposes TRBD1, but this gene call is untestable without DNA. This CDR3 region has 14 residues. Per germline, CDR1 SGHRS and CDR2 YFSETQ.

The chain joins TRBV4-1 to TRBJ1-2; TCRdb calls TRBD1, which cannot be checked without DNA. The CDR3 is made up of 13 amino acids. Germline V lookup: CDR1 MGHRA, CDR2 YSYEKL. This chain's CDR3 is CASSGSSGYGYTF.

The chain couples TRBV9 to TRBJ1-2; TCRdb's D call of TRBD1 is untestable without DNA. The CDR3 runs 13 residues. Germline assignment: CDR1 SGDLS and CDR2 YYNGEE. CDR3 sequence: CASSVDRSDGYTF. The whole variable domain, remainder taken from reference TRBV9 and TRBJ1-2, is DSGVTQTPKHLITATGQRVTLRCSPRSGDLSVYWYQQSLDQGLQFLIQYYNGEERAKGNILERFSAQQFPDLHSELNLSSLELGDSALYFCASSVDRSDGYTFGSGTRLTVV.

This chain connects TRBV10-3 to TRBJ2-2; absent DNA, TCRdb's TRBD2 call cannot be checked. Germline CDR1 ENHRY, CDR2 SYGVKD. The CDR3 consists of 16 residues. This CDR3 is CATGGRAPANTGELFF.

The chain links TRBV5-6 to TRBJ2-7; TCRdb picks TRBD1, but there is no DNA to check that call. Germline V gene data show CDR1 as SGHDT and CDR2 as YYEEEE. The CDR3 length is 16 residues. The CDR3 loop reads CASSETQGGMSYEQYF.

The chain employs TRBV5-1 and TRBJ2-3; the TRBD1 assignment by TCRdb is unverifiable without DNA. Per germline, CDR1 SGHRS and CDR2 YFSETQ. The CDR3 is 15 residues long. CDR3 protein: CASSLEVTGTDTQYF.

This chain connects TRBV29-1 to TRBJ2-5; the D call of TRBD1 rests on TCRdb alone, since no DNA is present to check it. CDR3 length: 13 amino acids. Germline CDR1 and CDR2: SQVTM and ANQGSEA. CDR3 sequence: CSSGPDPGETQYF.

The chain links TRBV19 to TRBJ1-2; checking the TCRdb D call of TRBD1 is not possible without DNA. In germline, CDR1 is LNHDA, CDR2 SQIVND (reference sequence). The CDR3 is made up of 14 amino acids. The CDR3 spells CASRPGQRRYGYTF. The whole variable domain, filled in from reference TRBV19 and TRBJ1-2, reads DGGITQSPKYLFRKEGQNVTLSCEQNLNHDAMYWYRQDPGQGLRLIYYSQIVNDFQKGDIAEGYSVSREKKESFPLTVTSAQKNPTAFYLCASRPGQRRYGYTFGSGTRLTVV.

CDR3 amino acids: CARSLAPTYEQYF. The chain carries TRBV5-3 and TRBJ2-7. TRBV5-3 is identified as an open reading frame with a role that is uncertain. This CDR3 region has 13 residues.

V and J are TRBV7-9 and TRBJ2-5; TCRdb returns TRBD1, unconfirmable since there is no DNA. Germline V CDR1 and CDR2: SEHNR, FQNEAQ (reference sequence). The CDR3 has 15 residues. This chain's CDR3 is CASSTSGTAQETQYF. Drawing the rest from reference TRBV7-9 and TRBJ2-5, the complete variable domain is DTGVSQNPRHKITKRGQNVTFRCDPISEHNRLYWYRQTLGQGPEFLTYFQNEAQLEKSRLLSDRFSAERPKGSFSTLEIQRTEQGDSAMYLCASSTSGTAQETQYFGPGTRLLVL.

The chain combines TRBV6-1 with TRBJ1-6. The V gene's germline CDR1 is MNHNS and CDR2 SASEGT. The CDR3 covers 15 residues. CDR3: CASSPGSTYNSPLHF.

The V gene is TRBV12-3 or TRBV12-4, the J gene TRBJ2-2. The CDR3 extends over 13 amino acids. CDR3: CASMVLDTGELFF.

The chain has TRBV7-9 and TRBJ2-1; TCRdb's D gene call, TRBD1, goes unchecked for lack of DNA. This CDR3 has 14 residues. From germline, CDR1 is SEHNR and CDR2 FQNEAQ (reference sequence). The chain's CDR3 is CASSLLGGDHEQFF.

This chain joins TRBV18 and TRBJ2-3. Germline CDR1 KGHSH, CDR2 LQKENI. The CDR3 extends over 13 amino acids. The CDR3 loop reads CASRNSVTDTQYF.

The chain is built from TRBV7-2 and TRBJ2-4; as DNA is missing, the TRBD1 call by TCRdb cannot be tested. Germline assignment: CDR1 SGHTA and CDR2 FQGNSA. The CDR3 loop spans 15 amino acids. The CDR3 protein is CASSPSHGGGNIQYF.

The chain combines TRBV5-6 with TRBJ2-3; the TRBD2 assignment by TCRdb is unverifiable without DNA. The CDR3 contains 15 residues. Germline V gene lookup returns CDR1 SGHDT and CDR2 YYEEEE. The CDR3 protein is CASSLRLARTDTQYF.

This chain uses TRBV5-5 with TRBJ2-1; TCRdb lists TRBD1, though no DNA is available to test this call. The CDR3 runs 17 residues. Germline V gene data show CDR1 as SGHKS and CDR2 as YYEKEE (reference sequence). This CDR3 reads CASSLNSPGSSYNEQFF. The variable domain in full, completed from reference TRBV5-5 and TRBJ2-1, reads DAGVTQSPTHLIKTRGQQVTLRCSPISGHKSVSWYQQVLGQGPQFIFQYYEKEERGRGNFPDRFSARQFPNYSSELNVNALLLGDSALYLCASSLNSPGSSYNEQFFGPGTRLTVL.